What follows are 7 T cell receptor beta chains derived from one specimen sequenced in a study of radiotherapy plus CTLA-4 blockade in lung cancer. Some clones are missing from TCRdb's copy, which holds only in-frame ones; the method was immunoSEQ multiplex PCR. Here the sample spans about 60,000 clones, over 80% being singletons. The sample was peripheral blood, taken from a patient treated with radiotherapy plus ipilimumab. The receptors were sampled from a human donor with non-small cell lung cancer who had a partial response to radiotherapy plus ipilimumab.

The chain recombines TRBV28 with TRBJ1-3; the D is unclear. Germline V lookup: CDR1 MDHEN, CDR2 SYDVKM. The CDR3 is 13 residues long. Trimming took off 11 bases at V and 0 bases at J, with 11 bases between the two ends. CDR3 coding DNA: TGTGCCCTAGGTGGGTCCTCTGGAAACACCATATATTTT. This translates into CALGGSSGNTIYF.

The rearrangement uses TRBV9 and TRBJ2-7; D may be TRBD2 (6 bases). V gave up 0 bases and J gave up 0 bases, with 10 bases separating them. The CDR3 totals 15 residues. Germline values: CDR1 SGDLS, CDR2 YYNGEE. CDR3 region: CASSVGGVFSYEQYF. The CDR3 nucleotides are TGTGCCAGCAGCGTAGGCGGGGTTTTCTCCTACGAGCAGTACTTC.

The chain is built from TRBV6-5 and TRBJ2-2; D ambiguous. CDR1 and CDR2 (germline): MNHEY, SVGAGI. CDR3 length: 13 amino acids. Deletions cut 10 bases from V and 3 bases from J, with 12 bases between. CDR3 DNA: TGTGCCACCAAGACTCCTTACACCGGGGAGCTGTTTTTT. Amino acids: CATKTPYTGELFF.

The rearrangement joins TRBV28 to TRBJ2-3, with 8 bases matching TRBD2. With V trimmed by 2 bases and J by 4 bases, 5 bases remained unmatched. The CDR3 is 15 amino acids. CDR1 is MDHEN and CDR2 is SYDVKM in the germline V gene. The CDR3 region has the DNA TGTGCCAGCAGTTTAATTAGCGGGATCCCAGATACGCAGTATTTT. Encoded protein: CASSLISGIPDTQYF.

The V call is TRBV27, the J call TRBJ1-4, with TRBD1 matching 8 bases. V shed 5 bases and J 8 bases; nucleotides not matched to a gene: 7. Germline CDR1 and CDR2: MNHEY and SMNVEV (reference sequence). The CDR3 extends over 14 amino acids. As DNA, the CDR3 is TGTGCCAGCAGTCTGGGACAGGCGGGGGAAAAACTGTTTTTT. Translated, it gives CASSLGQAGEKLFF.

The V and J genes are TRBV19 and TRBJ2-7; 11 nucleotides agree with TRBD2. In germline, CDR1 is LNHDA, CDR2 SQIVND (reference sequence). The CDR3 is 15 amino acids. V lost 6 bases to trimming and J lost 0 bases; unmatched junction nucleotides: 4. CDR3 sequence (DNA): TGTGCCAGTAGCCTTAGCGGGAGGGACTCCTACGAGCAGTACTTC. It yields the protein CASSLSGRDSYEQYF.

V usage is TRBV28 and J usage is TRBJ2-1, with D maybe TRBD2 (6 bases). CDR3 size: 16 residues. Germline V lookup: CDR1 MDHEN, CDR2 SYDVKM. V lost 5 bases, J lost 2 bases, and 16 bases lay in between. CDR3 coding DNA: TGTGCCAGCAGTAGGGATCTGGGGGGAGCCTACAATGAGCAGTTCTTC. This translates into CASSRDLGGAYNEQFF. Using reference TRBV28 and TRBJ2-1 for the parts outside the CDR3, the full variable domain is DVKVTQSSRYLVKRTGEKVFLECVQDMDHENMFWYRQDPGLGLRLIYFSYDVKMKEKGDIPEGYSVSREKKERFSLILESASTNQTSMYLCASSRDLGGAYNEQFFGPGTRLTVL.